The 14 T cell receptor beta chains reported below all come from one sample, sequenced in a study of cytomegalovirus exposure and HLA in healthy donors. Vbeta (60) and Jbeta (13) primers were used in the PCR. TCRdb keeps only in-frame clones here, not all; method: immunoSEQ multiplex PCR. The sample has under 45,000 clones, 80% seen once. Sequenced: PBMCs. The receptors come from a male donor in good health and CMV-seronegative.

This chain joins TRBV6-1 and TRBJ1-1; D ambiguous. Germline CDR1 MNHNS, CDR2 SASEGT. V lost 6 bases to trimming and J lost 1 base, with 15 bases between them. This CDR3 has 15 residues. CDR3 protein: CASSPMNAGNTEAFF. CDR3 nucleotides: TGTGCCAGCAGCCCAATGAATGCAGGGAACACTGAAGCTTTCTTT.

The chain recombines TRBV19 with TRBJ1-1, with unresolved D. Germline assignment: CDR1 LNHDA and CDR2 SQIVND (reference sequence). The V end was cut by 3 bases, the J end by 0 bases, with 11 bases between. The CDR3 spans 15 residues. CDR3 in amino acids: CASSITAALNTEAFF. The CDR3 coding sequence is TGTGCCAGTAGTATTACGGCGGCCCTGAACACTGAAGCTTTCTTT.

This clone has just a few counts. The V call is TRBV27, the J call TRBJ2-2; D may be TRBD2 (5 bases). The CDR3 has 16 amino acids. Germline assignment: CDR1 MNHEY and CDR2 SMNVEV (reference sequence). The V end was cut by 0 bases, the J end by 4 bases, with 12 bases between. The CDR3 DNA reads TGTGCCAGCAGTTTATCTCTAGCTTGGTCCACCGGGGAGCTGTTTTTT. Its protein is CASSLSLAWSTGELFF.

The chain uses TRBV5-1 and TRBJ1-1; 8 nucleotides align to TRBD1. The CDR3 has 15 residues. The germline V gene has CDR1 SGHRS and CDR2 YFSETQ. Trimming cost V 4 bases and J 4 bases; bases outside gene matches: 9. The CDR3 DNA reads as TGCGCCAGCAGCAACGGACAGGGATGGGGCACTGAAGCTTTCTTT. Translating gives CASSNGQGWGTEAFF. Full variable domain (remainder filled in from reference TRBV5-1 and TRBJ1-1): KAGVTQTPRYLIKTRGQQVTLSCSPISGHRSVSWYQQTPGQGLQFLFEYFSETQRNKGNFPGRFSGRQFSNSRSEMNVSTLELGDSALYLCASSNGQGWGTEAFFGQGTRLTVV.

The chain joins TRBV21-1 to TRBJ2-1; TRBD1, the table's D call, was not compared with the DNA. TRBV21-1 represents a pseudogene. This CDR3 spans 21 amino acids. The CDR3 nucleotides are TGTGCCAGCAGCAAACTGGAAGGGGGCAGGGGTGCTCCAACCCCCCTCAATGAGCAGTTCTTC. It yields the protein CASSKLEGGRGAPTPLNEQFF.

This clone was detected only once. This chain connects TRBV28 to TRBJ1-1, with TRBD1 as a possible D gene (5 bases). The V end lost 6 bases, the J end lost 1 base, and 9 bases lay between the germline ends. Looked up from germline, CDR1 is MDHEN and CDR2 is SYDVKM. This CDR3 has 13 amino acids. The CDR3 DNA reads TGTGCCAGCAGGGGGCAGGCGAACACTGAAGCTTTCTTT. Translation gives CASRGQANTEAFF. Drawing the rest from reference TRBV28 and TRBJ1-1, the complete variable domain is DVKVTQSSRYLVKRTGEKVFLECVQDMDHENMFWYRQDPGLGLRLIYFSYDVKMKEKGDIPEGYSVSREKKERFSLILESASTNQTSMYLCASRGQANTEAFFGQGTRLTVV.

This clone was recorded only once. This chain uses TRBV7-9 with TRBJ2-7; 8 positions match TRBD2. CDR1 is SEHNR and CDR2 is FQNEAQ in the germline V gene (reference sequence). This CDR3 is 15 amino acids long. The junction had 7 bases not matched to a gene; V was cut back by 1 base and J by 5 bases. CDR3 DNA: TGTGCCAGCAGCTTAGGTAGCGGGGATACCCACGAGCAGTACTTC. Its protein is CASSLGSGDTHEQYF. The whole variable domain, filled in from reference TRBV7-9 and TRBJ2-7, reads DTGVSQNPRHKITKRGQNVTFRCDPISEHNRLYWYRQTLGQGPEFLTYFQNEAQLEKSRLLSDRFSAERPKGSFSTLEIQRTEQGDSAMYLCASSLGSGDTHEQYFGPGTRLTVT.

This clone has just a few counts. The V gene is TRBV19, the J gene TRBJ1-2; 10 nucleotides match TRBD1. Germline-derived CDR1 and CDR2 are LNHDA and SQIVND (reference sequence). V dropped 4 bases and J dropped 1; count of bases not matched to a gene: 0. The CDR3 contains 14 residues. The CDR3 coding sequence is TGTGCCAGTAGTAGGGACAGGGGTAACTATGGCTACACCTTC. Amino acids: CASSRDRGNYGYTF.

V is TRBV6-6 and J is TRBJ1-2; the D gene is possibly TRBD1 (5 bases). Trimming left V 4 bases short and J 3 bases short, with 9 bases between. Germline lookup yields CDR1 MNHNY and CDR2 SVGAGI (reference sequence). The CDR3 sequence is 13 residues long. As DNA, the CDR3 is TGTGCCAGCAGTTCGACAGACTACTATGGCTACACCTTC. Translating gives CASSSTDYYGYTF.

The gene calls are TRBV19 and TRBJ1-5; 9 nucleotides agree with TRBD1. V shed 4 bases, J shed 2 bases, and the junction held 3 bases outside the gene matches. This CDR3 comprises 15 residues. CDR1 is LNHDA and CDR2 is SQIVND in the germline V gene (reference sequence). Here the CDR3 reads CASSTWTGGNQPQHF. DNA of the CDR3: TGTGCCAGTAGTACATGGACAGGGGGCAATCAGCCCCAGCATTTT.

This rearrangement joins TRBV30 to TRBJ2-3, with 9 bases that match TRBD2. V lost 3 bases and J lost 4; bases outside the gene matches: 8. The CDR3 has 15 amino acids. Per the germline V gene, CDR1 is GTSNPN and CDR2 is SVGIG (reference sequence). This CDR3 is CAWRTGLAAPDTQYF. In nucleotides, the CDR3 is TGTGCCTGGAGGACGGGACTAGCAGCACCAGATACGCAGTATTTT.

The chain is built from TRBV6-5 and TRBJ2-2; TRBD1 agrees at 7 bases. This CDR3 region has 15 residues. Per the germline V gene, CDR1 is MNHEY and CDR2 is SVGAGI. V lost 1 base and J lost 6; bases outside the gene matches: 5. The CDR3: CASSYFGTAPGELFF. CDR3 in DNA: TGTGCCAGCAGTTACTTTGGGACAGCGCCCGGGGAGCTGTTTTTT.

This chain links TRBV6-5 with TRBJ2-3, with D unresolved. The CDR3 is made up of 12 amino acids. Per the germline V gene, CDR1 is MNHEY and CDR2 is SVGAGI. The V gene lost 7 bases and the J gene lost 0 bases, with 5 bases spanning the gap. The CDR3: CASKTSTDTQYF. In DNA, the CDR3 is TGTGCCAGCAAGACTAGCACAGATACGCAGTATTTT.

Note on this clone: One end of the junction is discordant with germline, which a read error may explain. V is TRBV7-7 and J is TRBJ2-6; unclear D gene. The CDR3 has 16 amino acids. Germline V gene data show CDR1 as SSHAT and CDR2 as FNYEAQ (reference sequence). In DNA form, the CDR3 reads TGTGCTAGCAGCTTAGGCACGTGGGCAGGGGCCAACGTCCTGACTTTC. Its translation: CASSLGTWAGANVLTF.